Listed here are 19 T cell receptor beta chains from one sample, sequenced in a study of tumor-infiltrating lymphocytes in primary liver carcinoma (dated by TCRdb to 2016 to 2017). Sequenced using an Illumina HiSeq 2500. Using a constant-region primer and ProtoScript II reverse transcriptase, TCRbeta-specific cDNA was reverse-transcribed from approximately 500 ng total RNA. Construction of the TCRbeta libraries relied on three nested rounds of multiplex PCR, following a slightly modified ARM-PCR procedure. The first two PCR rounds used multiplex TRBV1-TRBV30 forward primers with a Cbeta reverse primer, each for 10 cycles. TCRdb reworked the public reads: Q25 trimming with fastp, MiXCR clone assembly, productive beta chains retained. Rows are unified per CDR3 protein, each entry keeping the most common DNA and genes. The sample has 300,000 to 350,000 distinct CDR3 sequences on record, around three fifths of them singletons. The top ten clonotypes cover over 15% of the sample.

TRIzol reagent was used to extract blood RNA from unsorted whole blood, while the DNeasy Blood & Tissue kit provided the germline DNA. Sequences were obtained from peripheral blood. The receptors here all came from a woman aged 25 to 45 with primary liver carcinoma and hepatitis B virus infection.

The sample holds a few counts of this clonotype. CDR3 DNA: TGCAGCGTTGAAGAAGCACAGGGAAAAGACTACGAGCAGTACTTC. The encoded protein is CSVEEAQGKDYEQYF. The chain employs TRBV29-1 and TRBJ2-7, with a possible D match to TRBD1 (6 bases). V was cut by 0 bases and J by 3 bases, with 15 bases left in between. This CDR3 comprises 15 residues. The germline V gene has CDR1 SQVTM and CDR2 ANQGSEA.

As regards this clonotype: This may come from a read error, since a much larger clone is one base off. The V and J genes are TRBV29-1 and TRBJ2-2; D is uncertain. V was cut by 7 bases and J by 1 base, with 10 bases left in between. The CDR3 covers 13 residues. Germline V lookup: CDR1 SQVTM, CDR2 ANQGSEA. The CDR3 nucleotides are TGCAGCGCATTTGAGGTGAACACCGGGGAGCTGTTTTTT. It codes for CSAFEVNTGELFF.

Comment on this clonotype: Germline is not matched at one junction end, which may reflect a read error. The genes are TRBV29-1 and TRBJ2-1, with D possibly matching TRBD2 (5 bases). This CDR3 has 15 amino acids. Germline values: CDR1 SQVTM, CDR2 ANQGSEA. The CDR3 DNA reads TGTAGCGTTGAAGATCTAACGCCCTCCTACAATGAGCAGTTCTTC. Residues: CSVEDLTPSYNEQFF.

The chain recombines TRBV5-8 with TRBJ2-2, with 10 positions matching TRBD1. Germline CDR1 is SGHTS and CDR2 is YDEGEE. The CDR3 sequence is 16 residues long. The junction had 15 bases not matched to a gene; V was cut back by 10 bases and J by 6 bases. The CDR3 DNA follows: TGTGCCGGCACCCAACCGGGACAGGGGAGCCCCGGGGAGCTGTTTTTT. Encoded protein: CAGTQPGQGSPGELFF.

Turning to this clonotype: Sequence at one end of the junction differs from germline and may be a read error. J is TRBJ2-5 and V is TRBV29-1; D is possibly TRBD2 (6 bases). Germline loops: CDR1 SQVTM, CDR2 ANQGSEA. The CDR3 runs 15 residues. CDR3 bases: TGCGGCGTTGAAAGGGGAGGAGCGGTCAAGAGGGCCCAGTACTTC. Residues: CGVERGGAVKRAQYF.

Remarks on this clonotype: A much larger clone is a single base away; this may be a read error. The rearrangement links TRBV4-2 to TRBJ2-2, with 8 bases lining up with TRBD1. Germline V gene sequence: CDR1 LGHNA, CDR2 YNFKEQ. V lost 4 bases, J lost 6 bases, and 4 bases stayed unmatched. The CDR3 contains 14 residues. Here the CDR3 DNA reads TGTGCCAGCAGCCCCAGGGGGCGCCCCGGGGAGCTGTTTTTT. Encoded protein: CASSPRGRPGELFF.

This chain joins TRBV2 and TRBJ2-2; D is unclear. Germline V gene data show CDR1 as SNHLY and CDR2 as FYNNEI. The V gene lost 7 bases and the J gene lost 7 bases, with 4 bases spanning the gap. This CDR3 has 10 residues. Written as DNA, the CDR3 is TGTGCCAGCACAAACGGGGAGCTGTTTTTT. Amino acid sequence: CASTNGELFF.

A word on this clonotype: A much larger clone is a single base away; this may be a read error. The conserved phenylalanine or tryptophan normally closing the CDR3 is absent here, so this likely arose from a read error. V usage is TRBV6-2 or TRBV6-3 and J usage is TRBJ2-7, with D unresolved. This CDR3 contains 11 residues. Per germline, CDR1 MNHEY and CDR2 SVGEGT. V was trimmed by 2 bases and J by 4 bases, leaving 3 bases between them. CDR3 sequence reads: CASSYKYEQYS. DNA of the CDR3: TGTGCCAGCAGTTACAAATACGAGCAGTACTCC.

A few counts support this clonotype. The V gene is TRBV5-5, the J gene TRBJ2-7; tentative D call: TRBD2 (6 bases). Germline V lookup: CDR1 SGHKS, CDR2 YYEKEE (reference sequence). The CDR3 loop spans 13 amino acids. With 2 bases removed from V and 3 bases from J, the gap between germline ends came to 9 bases. As DNA, the CDR3 is TGTGCCAGCAGCTTTGGGGGAGGCTACGAGCAGTACTTC. This gives the protein CASSFGGGYEQYF.

Note on this clonotype: A much larger clone differs from this one at a single base, so this may be a read error. This chain links TRBV7-8 with TRBJ2-3, with a possible D match to TRBD2 (5 bases). The CDR3 extends over 14 amino acids. The V gene's germline CDR1 is SGHVS and CDR2 FQNEAQ. The CDR3 loop reads CASRLVRFSETQYF. In DNA, the CDR3 is TGTGCCAGCAGACTAGTTCGCTTTTCAGAAACGCAGTATTTT.

Notes on this clonotype: Since a much larger clone is just one base distant, this may be a read error. This rearrangement joins TRBV6-2 or TRBV6-3 to TRBJ2-7; D remains ambiguous. CDR3 length: 17 residues. Trimming cost V 2 bases and J 0 bases, with 17 bases left between them. Looked up from germline, CDR1 is MNHEY and CDR2 is SVGEGT. The CDR3 is CASSYTIVVGSSYEQYF. CDR3 DNA sequence: TGTGCCAGCAGTTACACGATTGTGGTCGGAAGCTCCTACGAGCAGTACTTC.

This chain joins TRBV28 and TRBJ1-6; D unresolved. With 4 bases removed from V and 7 bases from J, the gap between germline ends came to 2 bases. The CDR3 covers 11 residues. Per the germline V gene, CDR1 is MDHEN and CDR2 is SYDVKM. CDR3 in amino acids: CASSWNSPLHF. CDR3 DNA: TGTGCCAGCAGTTGGAATTCACCCCTCCACTTT. Together with reference TRBV28 and TRBJ1-6, the CDR3 gives the full variable domain: DVKVTQSSRYLVKRTGEKVFLECVQDMDHENMFWYRQDPGLGLRLIYFSYDVKMKEKGDIPEGYSVSREKKERFSLILESASTNQTSMYLCASSWNSPLHFGNGTRLTVT.

A note on this clonotype: This could be a read error, since a much larger clone is one nucleotide away. The V and J genes are TRBV12-3 or TRBV12-4 and TRBJ2-1; TRBD2 aligns across 7 bases. The CDR3 runs to 14 residues. The DNA for the CDR3 is TGTACCAGCAGTTTGGGGGGAGGGCACAATGAGCAGTTCTTC. This translates into CTSSLGGGHNEQFF.

Remarks on this clonotype: One end of the junction is discordant with germline, which a read error may explain. This rearrangement joins TRBV10-3 to TRBJ2-3; D tentatively reads TRBD1 or TRBD2 (5 bases each). Germline V gives CDR1 ENHRY, CDR2 SYGVKD. The CDR3 has 13 amino acids. The CDR3 loop reads CAINEGSTDTQYF. CDR3 sequence (DNA): TGTGCCATCAATGAGGGGAGCACAGATACGCAGTATTTT.

Note on this clonotype: The CDR3 ends on some other residue instead of the conserved phenylalanine or tryptophan, so this is likely a read error. The chain recombines TRBV4-1 with TRBJ2-2, with TRBD2 matching over 7 bases. CDR1 MGHRA and CDR2 YSYEKL come from the germline V gene. The CDR3 runs to 15 residues. The CDR3 protein is CASSRGSGATGELFL. DNA of the CDR3: TGTGCCAGCAGTCGCGGGAGTGGAGCCACCGGGGAGCTGTTTTTA.

This clonotype was recorded once. Just one base apart from a much larger clone, this may be a read error. V is TRBV11-1 and J is TRBJ2-3, with TRBD2 matching 8 bases. After removal of 7 bases from V and 3 bases from J, the junction contained 12 bases not matched to a gene. Per germline, CDR1 SGHAT and CDR2 FQDESV (reference sequence). The length of the CDR3 is 16 residues. CDR3 sequence (DNA): TGTGCCAGCAACCCCGGCGGGAGCGGGAGAACAGATACGCAGTATTTT. Translation: CASNPGGSGRTDTQYF.

Comment on this clonotype: The conserved closing phenylalanine or tryptophan is absent in this CDR3, likely reflecting a read error. Because the CDR3's place on the DNA is in doubt, the DNA is left out and the CDR3 is given as listed by TCRdb. This chain links TRBV11-2 with TRBJ2-3; TRBD1 is the table's D call, not checked against the DNA. The CDR3 is 13 residues long, counting both termini. The V gene's germline CDR1 is SGHAT and CDR2 FQNNGV. CDR3 loop: CASSEQGADTQYL.

The CDR3 spells CASSIPRDRAYNEQFF. The CDR3 DNA follows: TGTGCCAGCAGCATCCCCCGGGACAGGGCATACAATGAGCAGTTCTTC. V and J are TRBV12-3 or TRBV12-4 and TRBJ2-1; 9 bases are a match to TRBD1. This CDR3 spans 16 amino acids. V was clipped by 6 bases and J by 4 bases; unmatched bases: 10.

J is TRBJ1-5 and V is TRBV4-2; no definite D call. The V and J ends lost 7 bases and 5 bases respectively, with 15 bases between them. This CDR3 is built from 14 residues. Germline V CDR1 and CDR2: LGHNA, YNFKEQ. Here the CDR3 DNA reads TGTGCCAGCACCCAGGACGTTGTGTATCAGCCCCAGCATTTT. Its protein is CASTQDVVYQPQHF.